A single sample is the source of the 6 T cell receptor beta chains below, sequenced in a study of CD8 T cells in ankylosing spondylitis. The antigens of these receptors remain unknown. In TCRdb, the 5' RACE reads were re-called with MiXCR into one record per CDR3 protein. The table records more than 600,000 distinct CDR3 sequences, around 19% of them present only once. Study-level findings and limits: A TCR beta motif of eight or nine highly homologous variants seemed to mark ankylosing spondylitis blood.

The sample taken for sequencing was blood, either unsorted or a sorted T cell fraction (not recorded which). The receptors shown here come from a male donor with ankylosing spondylitis.

This rearrangement joins TRBV10-3 to TRBJ1-6; D is unclear. V lost 4 bases, J lost 9 bases, and 16 bases lay in between. The CDR3 covers 15 residues. The germline V gene has CDR1 ENHRY and CDR2 SYGVKD. The CDR3 sequence is CAISGGTFLSSPLHF. Here the CDR3 DNA reads TGTGCCATCAGTGGGGGAACGTTCTTGAGTTCACCCCTCCACTTT.

This clonotype appeared a few times. This chain links TRBV28 with TRBJ1-5, with TRBD1 matching over 12 bases. Germline V lookup: CDR1 MDHEN, CDR2 SYDVKM. The CDR3 has 15 amino acids. Trimming at V came to 4 bases and at J to 11 bases, leaving 9 bases not matched to a gene. This chain's CDR3 is CASSSGDRGRESQHF. The DNA for the CDR3 is TGTGCCAGCAGTTCGGGGGACAGGGGGCGCGAGTCCCAGCATTTT.

Only a few counts were recorded for this clonotype. J is TRBJ1-1 and V is TRBV2; weak D call: TRBD1 (6 bases). This CDR3 has 10 amino acids. The germline gives CDR1 SNHLY, CDR2 FYNNEI. The V end was cut by 10 bases, the J end by 3 bases, with 6 bases between. The CDR3 DNA follows: TGTGCCACAGGGGACACTGAAGCTTTCTTT. It encodes CATGDTEAFF.

The J gene is TRBJ1-5, the V gene TRBV12-3 or TRBV12-4; TRBD1 might be the D (5 bases). Trimming took 2 bases from V and 5 from J, leaving 10 bases between them. The CDR3 is 14 amino acids. CDR3 residues: CASSLFQGDQPQHF. In DNA, the CDR3 is TGTGCCAGCAGTTTATTCCAGGGAGATCAGCCCCAGCATTTT.

There are a few counts of this clonotype. The rearrangement links TRBV24-1 to TRBJ2-1; no clear D gene. Germline lookup yields CDR1 KGHDR and CDR2 SFDVKD. The CDR3 length is 14 residues. Trimming took 2 bases from V and 4 from J, leaving 8 bases between them. For the CDR3, the DNA is TGTGCCACCAGTGATTCGGACGGGTACAATGAGCAGTTCTTC. Translating gives CATSDSDGYNEQFF.

Ten or more counts support this clonotype. This chain connects TRBV12-3 or TRBV12-4 to TRBJ2-1, with D unclear. The CDR3 has 11 amino acids. V lost 6 bases and J lost 7, with 7 bases in between. Here the CDR3 DNA reads TGTGCCAGCAGCTTGGTAAATGAGCAGTTCTTC. This codes for CASSLVNEQFF.